A selection of T cell receptor beta chains follows, all from one sample in a study of molecular identifiers for immune sequencing clone quantification. TCRdb reprocessed the PCR reads via MiXCR and lists one record per CDR3 protein. The data contain 400,000 to 600,000 distinct CDR3 sequences, around 21% of them seen just once; the ten biggest clones take up 0.7% to 1%. Sample: naive CD8+ T cells from blood, with Jurkat cell RNA spiked in. All receptors come from a human donor in good health. Some libraries in this study had Jurkat cell RNA spiked in. The CDR3 runs from the conserved cysteine through the conserved F or W. Each record gives: D gene, V gene, clone size, J gene, CDR3 protein, CDR3 DNA. The D gene is left open where the match is weak. Size is omitted from some rows. Given values are once, few, many or a class for expanded clones.

>TRBD2|TRBV20-1|few|TRBJ2-7
CSARDLAGGFYEQYF
TGCAGTGCTAGAGACCTAGCGGGAGGCTTCTACGAGCAGTACTTC
>TRBD1|TRBV6-2/TRBV6-3|many|TRBJ2-2
CASRQGAGELFF
TGTGCCAGCAGGCAGGGGGCCGGGGAGCTGTTTTTT
>.|TRBV30|.|TRBJ2-3
CACGDFSPTDTQYF
TGTGCCTGTGGGGACTTTTCCCCCACAGATACGCAGTATTTT
>.|TRBV14|.|TRBJ1-4
CASSQGGQSGNEKLLF
TGTGCCAGCAGCCAAGGTGGACAGAGTGGAAATGAAAAACTGCTTTTT
>TRBD2|TRBV27|.|TRBJ2-7
CASSSLAGMAYEQYF
TGTGCCAGCAGTTCTCTAGCGGGAATGGCCTACGAGCAGTACTTC
>TRBD2|TRBV5-1|many|TRBJ2-7
CASSWGTSGGYEQYF
TGCGCCAGCAGCTGGGGGACTAGCGGGGGTTACGAGCAGTACTTC
>TRBD2|TRBV12-3/TRBV12-4|.|TRBJ2-7
CASSWASGSSYEQYF
TGTGCCAGCAGTTGGGCTAGCGGGAGCTCCTACGAGCAGTACTTC
>TRBD2|TRBV20-1|once|TRBJ2-5
CSTRVRRGGPQETQYF
TGCAGTACTAGAGTAAGGCGGGGGGGACCGCAAGAGACCCAGTACTTC
>.|TRBV4-3|many|TRBJ1-1
CASSQDRSYTEAFF
TGCGCCAGCAGCCAAGATCGCAGCTACACTGAAGCTTTCTTT
>TRBD1|TRBV7-9|few|TRBJ1-5
CASSSGGSSNQPQHF
TGTGCCAGCAGCTCAGGGGGTTCGAGCAATCAGCCCCAGCATTTT
>.|TRBV30|many|TRBJ2-1
CAWRGDNEQFF
TGTGCCTGGAGGGGGGACAATGAGCAGTTCTTC
>.|TRBV29-1|many|TRBJ2-7
CSVDRGYGSYEQYF
TGCAGCGTTGACCGTGGCTATGGGTCCTACGAGCAGTACTTC
>TRBD1|TRBV4-1|few|TRBJ1-2
CASSQEDRENYGYTF
TGCGCCAGCAGCCAAGAAGACAGGGAAAACTATGGCTACACCTTC
>.|TRBV19|few|TRBJ2-7
CASTYYAGEQYF
TGTGCCAGTACCTACTACGCGGGGGAGCAGTACTTC
>.|TRBV6-2/TRBV6-3|few|TRBJ2-7
CATSPSHQGAYEQYF
TGTGCCACCTCTCCGTCCCACCAAGGGGCCTACGAGCAGTACTTC
>.|TRBV7-2|.|TRBJ2-7
CASSSSTGIYEQYF
TGTGCCAGCAGCTCAAGCACAGGGATCTACGAGCAGTACTTC
>.|TRBV7-9|many|TRBJ1-1
CASEGFTTEAFF
TGTGCCAGCGAAGGGTTTACCACTGAAGCTTTCTTT
>TRBD2|TRBV6-2/TRBV6-3|few|TRBJ2-1
CASRFSGSSYNEQFF
TGTGCCAGCAGATTTAGCGGGTCCTCCTACAATGAGCAGTTCTTC
>.|TRBV3-1|.|TRBJ1-5
CASSPSPGGHQPQHF
TGTGCCAGCAGCCCCTCCCCGGGAGGGCATCAGCCCCAGCATTTT
>.|TRBV12-3/TRBV12-4|many|TRBJ1-1
CASSFGWGLSTEAFF
TGTGCCAGCAGTTTCGGTTGGGGTTTGAGCACTGAAGCTTTCTTT
>.|TRBV20-1|.|TRBJ2-2
CSASFGTGELFF
TGCAGTGCTAGTTTCGGTACCGGGGAGCTGTTTTTT
>.|TRBV7-9|few|TRBJ2-7
CASSPPKDIFYEQYF
TGTGCCAGCAGCCCTCCTAAGGACATCTTCTACGAGCAGTACTTC
>TRBD1|TRBV6-5|.|TRBJ1-5
CASALSTGSLSNQPQHF
TGTGCCAGCGCCCTCTCGACAGGGAGCTTAAGCAATCAGCCCCAGCATTTT
>TRBD1|TRBV12-3/TRBV12-4|few|TRBJ1-5
CASSPGTGGGDPPQHF
TGTGCCAGCAGTCCCGGGACAGGGGGAGGTGATCCGCCCCAGCATTTT
>.|TRBV30|many|TRBJ2-1
CAWSNQRNEQFF
TGTGCCTGGAGTAATCAGCGCAATGAGCAGTTCTTC
>.|TRBV29-1|few|TRBJ1-2
CSVEMAGVNYGYTF
TGCAGCGTTGAAATGGCAGGAGTTAACTATGGCTACACCTTC